Listed below are T cell receptor beta chains from one sample, sequenced in a study of T cells in localized non-small cell lung cancer. TCRdb keeps only in-frame clones here, not all; method: immunoSEQ multiplex PCR. The top ten hold about a sixth of the sample, which has about 53,000 clones, approximately 88% seen once. The material sequenced was peripheral blood mononuclear cells, taken before any cancer treatment. These receptors all stem from a man aged 35-75 years with stage III lung adenocarcinoma. Each CDR3 is given with its conserved first and last residue. A D gene is named only where the DNA matches it firmly. Part of the rows lack a size; the others show once, few, many or a class for expanded clones.

V gene	J gene	D gene	clone size	CDR3 protein	CDR3 DNA
TRBV10-1	TRBJ1-1	NA	once	CASRDDEGMNTEAFF	TGCGCCAGCAGAGATGACGAGGGGATGAACACTGAAGCTTTCTTT
TRBV27	TRBJ2-3	TRBD1	NA	CASSLTGFADTQYF	TGTGCCAGCAGCCTGACAGGGTTTGCAGATACGCAGTATTTT
TRBV7-2	TRBJ1-2	NA	NA	CASSPAAGQLYGYTF	TGTGCCAGCAGCCCAGCGGCCGGTCAACTCTATGGCTACACCTTC
TRBV15	TRBJ2-5	NA	NA	CATSRDWGQETQYF	TGTGCCACCAGCAGAGACTGGGGTCAAGAGACCCAGTACTTC
TRBV9	TRBJ1-2	TRBD1	NA	CASSETGSLWDGYTF	TGTGCCAGCAGCGAGACAGGGAGTCTGTGGGATGGCTACACCTTC
TRBV5-1	TRBJ2-1	NA	NA	CASSLGTVYNEQFF	TGCGCCAGCAGCTTGGGGACAGTCTACAATGAGCAGTTCTTC
TRBV6-5	TRBJ1-1	TRBD1	NA	CASTIQTGPEAFF	TGTGCCAGCACGATCCAGACAGGGCCTGAAGCTTTCTTT
TRBV11-2	TRBJ2-1	NA	NA	CASSLGGGSEQFF	TGTGCCAGCAGCTTAGGGGGTGGGAGTGAGCAGTTCTTC
TRBV5-1	TRBJ1-3	NA	NA	CASSLMGSSGNTIYF	TGCGCCAGCAGCTTGATGGGTTCCTCTGGAAACACCATATATTTT
TRBV7-9	TRBJ1-4	NA	NA	CATQLRERGMGKLFF	TGTGCCACCCAGCTAAGGGAACGGGGGATGGGAAAACTGTTTTTT
TRBV6-1	TRBJ2-2	NA	NA	CASSETRGNTGELFF	TGTGCCAGCAGTGAGACCAGGGGGAACACCGGGGAGCTGTTTTTT
TRBV10-2	TRBJ2-7	TRBD2	NA	CASKMGLAGIMISYEQYF	TGCGCCAGCAAAATGGGACTAGCGGGAATCATGATCTCCTACGAGCAGTACTTC
TRBV4-3	TRBJ1-4	NA	once	CASSQSRGSNEKLFF	TGCGCCAGCAGCCAGAGTCGGGGTTCGAATGAAAAACTGTTTTTT
TRBV19	TRBJ1-1	TRBD1	NA	CASRRGGAEAFF	TGTGCCAGTCGGCGAGGGGGCGCTGAAGCTTTCTTT
TRBV19	TRBJ1-3	NA	NA	CASTETLGNTIYF	TGTGCCAGTACCGAGACTCTAGGAAACACCATATATTTT
TRBV6-6	TRBJ2-2	NA	NA	CASTKGDTGELFF	TGTGCCAGCACAAAAGGGGACACCGGGGAGCTGTTTTTT
TRBV11-2	TRBJ1-2	NA	NA	CASSDNLYGYTF	TGTGCCAGCAGCGATAACCTGTATGGCTACACCTTC
TRBV9	TRBJ2-3	TRBD2	NA	CASSVATFSGRAGSTDTQYF	TGTGCCAGCAGCGTAGCTACGTTCAGCGGGAGGGCCGGAAGCACAGATACGCAGTATTTT
TRBV5-8	TRBJ2-3	NA	NA	CASSPLGGQLGHTDTQYF	TGTGCCAGCAGCCCACTGGGCGGACAGCTGGGGCACACAGATACGCAGTATTTT
TRBV4-1	TRBJ2-1	TRBD1	NA	CASSQDGTGSGEQFF	TGCGCCAGCAGCCAAGATGGGACAGGGTCGGGTGAGCAGTTCTTC
TRBV9	TRBJ1-4	TRBD1	NA	CASSVYGQGRDEKLFF	TGTGCCAGCAGCGTCTATGGACAGGGAAGGGATGAAAAACTGTTTTTT
TRBV2	TRBJ2-1	TRBD2	NA	CASSGASGDYNEQFF	TGTGCCAGCAGTGGGGCTAGCGGGGACTACAATGAGCAGTTCTTC
TRBV5-1	TRBJ1-1	NA	NA	CASSPRWDKGTEAFF	TGCGCCAGCAGCCCGAGGTGGGACAAGGGCACTGAAGCTTTCTTT
TRBV11-3	TRBJ1-2	NA	NA	CASSQQRIYGYTF	TGTGCCAGCAGCCAACAGCGGATCTATGGCTACACCTTC
TRBV13	TRBJ2-7	NA	NA	CASSLGDGIGSYEQYF	TGTGCCAGCAGCTTAGGTGACGGGATCGGCTCCTACGAGCAGTACTTC
TRBV7-9	TRBJ2-1	TRBD2	few	CASSPRTSEVEQFF	TGTGCCAGCAGCCCTCGGACTAGCGAGGTTGAGCAGTTCTTC
TRBV6-1	TRBJ1-5	TRBD1	once	CASSEPTGVNQPQHF	TGTGCCAGCAGTGAACCGACAGGGGTCAATCAGCCCCAGCATTTT
TRBV7-8	TRBJ1-1	NA	once	CASSLGDPTPLNTEAFF	TGTGCCAGCAGCTTAGGGGACCCTACCCCCTTGAACACTGAAGCTTTCTTT
TRBV29-1	TRBJ1-3	NA	NA	CSVAGTERGNTIYF	TGCAGCGTGGCCGGGACTGAGAGAGGAAACACCATATATTTT
TRBV5-1	TRBJ1-2	NA	NA	CASSQRDASYGYTF	TGCGCCAGCAGCCAGCGGGACGCAAGCTATGGCTACACCTTC
TRBV7-9	TRBJ2-1	TRBD2	NA	CASSAVGAGGVRQFF	TGTGCCAGCAGCGCCGTGGGAGCGGGAGGGGTACGGCAGTTCTTC
TRBV5-4	TRBJ1-1	NA	once	CASSLGDRRSNTEAFF	TGTGCCAGCAGCTTGGGCGACAGGCGTTCGAACACTGAAGCTTTCTTT
TRBV19	TRBJ2-1	NA	NA	CASSTPGEDNEQFF	TGTGCCAGTAGTACCCCTGGGGAGGACAATGAGCAGTTCTTC
TRBV10-1	TRBJ2-2	TRBD2	NA	CASSESGGRDTGELFF	TGCGCCAGCAGTGAGTCCGGCGGGAGGGACACCGGGGAGCTGTTTTTT
TRBV23-1	TRBJ2-7	TRBD1	NA	CASSQSKIPGQGISRGSYEQYF	TGCGCCAGCAGTCAATCGAAGATACCGGGACAGGGAATCTCCAGGGGCTCCTACGAGCAGTACTTC
TRBV7-6	TRBJ2-1	TRBD2	NA	CASSLLVAGGGEQFF	TGTGCCAGCAGCTTGCTTGTAGCGGGAGGGGGAGAGCAGTTCTTC
TRBV15	TRBJ2-7	NA	NA	CATSLYSIGEQYF	TGTGCCACCAGCCTCTACTCTATTGGCGAGCAGTACTTC
TRBV18	TRBJ1-2	TRBD1	NA	CASSPQDREGYTF	TGTGCCAGCTCACCCCAGGACAGGGAAGGCTACACCTTC
TRBV9	TRBJ2-3	NA	once	CASSVAEVTDTQYF	TGTGCCAGCAGCGTAGCCGAGGTCACAGATACGCAGTATTTT
TRBV14	TRBJ1-6	NA	NA	CASSQGSSLVSPLHF	TGTGCCAGCAGCCAAGGCAGTAGTTTGGTCTCACCCCTCCACTTT
TRBV11-3	TRBJ2-3	TRBD2	once	CASSPVAGENADTQYF	TGTGCCAGCAGCCCGGTAGCGGGAGAGAACGCAGATACGCAGTATTTT
TRBV18	TRBJ2-5	NA	NA	CASSPPSGKETQYF	TGTGCCAGCTCACCACCGTCTGGGAAAGAGACCCAGTACTTC
TRBV21-1	TRBJ1-3	NA	NA	CASSIVIPGGSGNTIYF	TGTGCCAGCAGCATAGTTATTCCGGGAGGCTCTGGAAACACCATATATTTT
TRBV5-6	TRBJ2-5	NA	NA	CASSYGPETQYF	TGTGCCAGCAGCTACGGTCCAGAGACCCAGTACTTC
TRBV7-8	TRBJ2-2	TRBD2	NA	CASSLESGMGAGELFF	TGTGCCAGCAGCTTAGAGAGCGGGATGGGCGCCGGGGAGCTGTTTTTT
TRBV2	TRBJ1-4	NA	NA	CASSEWGINEKLFF	TGTGCCAGCAGTGAATGGGGGATTAATGAAAAACTGTTTTTT
TRBV15	TRBJ1-1	NA	NA	CATSRDLREYTEAFF	TGTGCCACCAGCAGAGATCTGCGGGAGTACACTGAAGCTTTCTTT
TRBV10-3	TRBJ1-1	NA	NA	CAITSSGQNTEAFF	TGTGCCATCACCAGCTCGGGGCAGAACACTGAAGCTTTCTTT
TRBV21-1	TRBJ1-5	NA	NA	CASSPGTGNQPQHF	TGTGCCAGCAGCCCCGGGACAGGGAATCAGCCCCAGCATTTT
TRBV10-3	TRBJ1-2	NA	NA	CAIKRERGYGYTF	TGTGCCATCAAGCGGGAACGGGGCTATGGCTACACCTTC